This T cell receptor beta chain was observed in a study of PD-1 blockade in classical Hodgkin lymphoma. Per germline, CDR1 LNHDA and CDR2 SQIVND (reference sequence). The CDR3 contains 15 residues. The J segment lost 4 bases and the V segment lost 0 bases, leaving 6 bases of the junction unmatched. Exposure to brentuximab vedotin varied, and each patient had relapsed following autologous stem cell transplantation. Some clones are missing from TCRdb's copy, which holds only in-frame ones; the method was immunoSEQ multiplex PCR. Of roughly 96,000 clones detected, roughly nine tenths appear once; the ten largest clones hold approximately 12%.

The chain couples TRBV19 to TRBJ2-7; 7 bases map to TRBD2. The source material was peripheral blood mononuclear cells (PBMCs), sampled before the second cycle of nivolumab. This clonotype was obtained from a human donor with classical Hodgkin lymphoma. CDR3 DNA sequence: TGTGCCAGTAGTATAGATCCAGCGGGGCTTTACGAGCAGTACTTC. It codes for CASSIDPAGLYEQYF.